This T cell receptor (beta chain) was observed in a study of blood T cell repertoires in COVID-19. Study in general: Acute and convalescent COVID-19 specimens originated in the United States, Italy and Spain.

The repertoire was sequenced with immunoSEQ multiplex PCR; TCRdb's copy has only in-frame clones and lacks some. The sample lists about 150,000 clones, just over 85% occurring once. The CDR3 runs 14 residues. Trimming left V 5 bases short and J 3 bases short, with 14 bases between. Germline CDR1 MNHNS, CDR2 SASEGT. The sequencing input was peripheral blood. The origin of this receptor is a man aged 65 to 79 with acute or convalescent COVID-19. This chain joins TRBV6-1 and TRBJ2-7; a weak D match, TRBD1 (6 bases). As DNA, the CDR3 is TGTGCCAGCAGTCTGCACCTGGACAGCTACGAGCAGTACTTC. It translates to CASSLHLDSYEQYF.